This T cell receptor (beta chain) was profiled in a study of T cell responses to AZD1222 COVID-19 vaccine. As concerns this clone: Its antigen is not identified.

Measured with immunoSEQ multiplex PCR; TCRdb has only the in-frame clones, and not every one. This sample yields 100,000 or so clones, of which around 87% are seen a single time; 2.8% belongs to the top ten. General study points: Females outnumbered males among donors, who were mostly white British; clonal diversity was possibly underestimated. Spike was spanned by vaccine-associated CD4 TCRs, which were dominant at 160-218 and 743-854.

Germline trimming cut 6 bases from V and 0 bases from J; bases unmatched to any gene: 8. This CDR3 region has 15 residues. The germline gives CDR1 SQVTM, CDR2 ANQGSEA. The rearrangement joins TRBV29-1 to TRBJ2-5; TRBD1 matches 9 bases. The specimen comprised peripheral blood, sampled on day 0 of AZD1222 vaccination. This sequence was found in an adult in good health. CDR3 sequence (DNA): TGCAGCGTAGGAGGACAGGGGCTGTACCAAGAGACCCAGTACTTC. Translating gives CSVGGQGLYQETQYF. Full variable domain (remainder filled in from reference TRBV29-1 and TRBJ2-5): SAVISQKPSRDICQRGTSLTIQCQVDSQVTMMFWYRQQPGQSLTLIATANQGSEATYESGFVIDKFPISRPNLTFSTLTVSNMSPEDSSIYLCSVGGQGLYQETQYFGPGTRLLVL.